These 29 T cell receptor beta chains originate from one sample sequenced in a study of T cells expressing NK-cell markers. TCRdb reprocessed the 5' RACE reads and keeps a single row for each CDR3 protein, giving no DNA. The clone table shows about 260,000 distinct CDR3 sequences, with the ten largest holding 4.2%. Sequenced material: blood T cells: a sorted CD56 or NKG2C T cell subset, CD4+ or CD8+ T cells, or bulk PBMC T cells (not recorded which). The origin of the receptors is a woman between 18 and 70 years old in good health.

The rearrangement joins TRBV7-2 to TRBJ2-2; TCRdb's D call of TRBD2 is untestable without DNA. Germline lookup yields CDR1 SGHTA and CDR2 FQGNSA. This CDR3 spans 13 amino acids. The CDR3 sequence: CASSLGGIGELFF.

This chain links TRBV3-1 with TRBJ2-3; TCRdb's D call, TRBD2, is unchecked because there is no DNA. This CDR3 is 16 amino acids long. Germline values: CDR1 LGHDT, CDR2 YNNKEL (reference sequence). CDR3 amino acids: CASSRRTSGSSDTQYF.

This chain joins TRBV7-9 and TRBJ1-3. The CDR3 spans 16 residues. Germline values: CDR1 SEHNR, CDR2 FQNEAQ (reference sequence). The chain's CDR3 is CASSLRQDVAGNTIYF. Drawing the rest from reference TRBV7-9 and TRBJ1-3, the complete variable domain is DTGVSQNPRHKITKRGQNVTFRCDPISEHNRLYWYRQTLGQGPEFLTYFQNEAQLEKSRLLSDRFSAERPKGSFSTLEIQRTEQGDSAMYLCASSLRQDVAGNTIYFGEGSWLTVV.

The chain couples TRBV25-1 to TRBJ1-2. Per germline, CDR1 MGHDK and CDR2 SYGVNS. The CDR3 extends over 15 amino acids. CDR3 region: CASSELGHNNYGYTF.

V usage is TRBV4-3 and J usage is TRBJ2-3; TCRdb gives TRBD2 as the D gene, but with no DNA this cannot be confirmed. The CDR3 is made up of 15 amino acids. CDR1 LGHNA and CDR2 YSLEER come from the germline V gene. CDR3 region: CASSQRARNADTQYF.

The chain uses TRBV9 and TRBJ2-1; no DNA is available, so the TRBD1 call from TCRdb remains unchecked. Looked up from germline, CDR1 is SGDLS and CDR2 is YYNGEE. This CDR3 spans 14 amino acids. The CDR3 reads CASGASETLYEQFF.

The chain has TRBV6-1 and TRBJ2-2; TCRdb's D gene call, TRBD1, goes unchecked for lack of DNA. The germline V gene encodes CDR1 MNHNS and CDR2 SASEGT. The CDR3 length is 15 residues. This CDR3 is CASGDLETVHRELFF.

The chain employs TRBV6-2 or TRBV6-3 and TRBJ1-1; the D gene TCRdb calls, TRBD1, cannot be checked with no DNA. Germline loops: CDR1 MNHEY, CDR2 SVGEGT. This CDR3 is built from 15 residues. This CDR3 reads CASSYHARLNTEAFF.

CDR3 sequence reads: CASSTGPQRRGGYTF. This chain joins TRBV4-1 and TRBJ1-2; TCRdb calls TRBD1, which cannot be checked without DNA. Germline V gives CDR1 MGHRA, CDR2 YSYEKL. CDR3 size: 15 residues.

The CDR3 reads CASSPSGGIDTQYF. The J gene is TRBJ2-3, the V gene TRBV4-2; TCRdb's D call, TRBD2, is unchecked because there is no DNA. This CDR3 is 14 amino acids long. Per germline, CDR1 LGHNA and CDR2 YNFKEQ.

CDR3 sequence reads: CSARRGTPNTEAFF. The chain uses TRBV20-1 and TRBJ1-1. Germline loops: CDR1 DFQATT, CDR2 SNEGSKA (reference sequence). The length of the CDR3 is 14 residues.

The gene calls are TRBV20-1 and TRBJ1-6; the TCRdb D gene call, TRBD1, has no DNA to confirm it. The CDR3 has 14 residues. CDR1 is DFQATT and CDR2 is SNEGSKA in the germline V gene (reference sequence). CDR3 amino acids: CSARTGTINSPLHF.

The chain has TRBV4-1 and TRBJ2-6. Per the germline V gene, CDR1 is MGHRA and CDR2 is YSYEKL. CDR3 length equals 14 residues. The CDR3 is CASSQEAGANVLTF.

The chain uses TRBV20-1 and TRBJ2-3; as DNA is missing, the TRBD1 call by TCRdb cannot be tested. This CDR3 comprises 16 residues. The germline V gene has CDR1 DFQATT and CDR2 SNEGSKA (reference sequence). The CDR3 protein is CSAHLGQGRGTDTQYF.

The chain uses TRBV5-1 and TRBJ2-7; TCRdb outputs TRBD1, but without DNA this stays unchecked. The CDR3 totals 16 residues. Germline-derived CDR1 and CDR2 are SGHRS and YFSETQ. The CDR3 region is CASSLRPGQGLGEQYF.

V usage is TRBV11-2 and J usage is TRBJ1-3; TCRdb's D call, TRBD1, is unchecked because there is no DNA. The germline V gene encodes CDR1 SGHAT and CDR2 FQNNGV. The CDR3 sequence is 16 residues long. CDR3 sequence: CASSLFTGGSGNTIYF.

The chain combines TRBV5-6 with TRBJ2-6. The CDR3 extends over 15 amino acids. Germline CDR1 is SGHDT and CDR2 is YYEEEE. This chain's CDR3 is CASRPYGPGANVLTF.

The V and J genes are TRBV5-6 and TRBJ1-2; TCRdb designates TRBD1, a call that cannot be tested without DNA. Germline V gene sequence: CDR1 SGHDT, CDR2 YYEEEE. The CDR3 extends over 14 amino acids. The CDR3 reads CASSRGHQRDGYTF.

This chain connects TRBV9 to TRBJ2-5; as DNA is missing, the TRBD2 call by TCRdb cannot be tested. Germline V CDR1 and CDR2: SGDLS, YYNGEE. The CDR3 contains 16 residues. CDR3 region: CASSVGTSGGQETQYF. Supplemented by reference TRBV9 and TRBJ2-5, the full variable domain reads DSGVTQTPKHLITATGQRVTLRCSPRSGDLSVYWYQQSLDQGLQFLIQYYNGEERAKGNILERFSAQQFPDLHSELNLSSLELGDSALYFCASSVGTSGGQETQYFGPGTRLLVL.

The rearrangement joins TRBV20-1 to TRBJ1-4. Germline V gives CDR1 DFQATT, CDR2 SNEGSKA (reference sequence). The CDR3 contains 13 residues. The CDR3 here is CSARQSPNEKLFF.

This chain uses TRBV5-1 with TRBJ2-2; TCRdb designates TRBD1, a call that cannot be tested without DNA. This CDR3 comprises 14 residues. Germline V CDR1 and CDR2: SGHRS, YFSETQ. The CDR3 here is CASSLNQGTGELFF.

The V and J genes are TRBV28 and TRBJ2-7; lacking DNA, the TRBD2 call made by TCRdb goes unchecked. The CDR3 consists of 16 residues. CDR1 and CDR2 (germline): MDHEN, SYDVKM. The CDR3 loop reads CASSFSGGPEPYEQYF.

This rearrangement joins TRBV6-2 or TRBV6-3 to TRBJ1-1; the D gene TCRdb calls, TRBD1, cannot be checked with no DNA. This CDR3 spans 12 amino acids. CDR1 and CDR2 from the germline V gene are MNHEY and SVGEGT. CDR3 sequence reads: CASSRGQNEAFF.

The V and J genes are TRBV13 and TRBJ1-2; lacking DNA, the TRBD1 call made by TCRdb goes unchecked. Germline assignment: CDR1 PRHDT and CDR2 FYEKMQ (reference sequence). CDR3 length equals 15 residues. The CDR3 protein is CASSLRGQGSGGYTF.

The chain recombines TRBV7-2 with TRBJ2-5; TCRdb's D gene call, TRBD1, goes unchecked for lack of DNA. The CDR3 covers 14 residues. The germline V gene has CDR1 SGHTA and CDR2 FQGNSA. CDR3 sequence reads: CASSFPGPRETQYF.

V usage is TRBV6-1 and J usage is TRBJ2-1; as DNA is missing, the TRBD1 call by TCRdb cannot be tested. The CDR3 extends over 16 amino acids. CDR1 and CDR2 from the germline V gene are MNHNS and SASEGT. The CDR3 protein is CASSPRTGAPNNEQFF.

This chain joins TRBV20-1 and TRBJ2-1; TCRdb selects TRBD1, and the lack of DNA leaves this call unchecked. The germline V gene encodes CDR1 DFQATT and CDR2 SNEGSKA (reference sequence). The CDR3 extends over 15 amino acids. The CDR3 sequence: CSARAPGGRSHEQFF.

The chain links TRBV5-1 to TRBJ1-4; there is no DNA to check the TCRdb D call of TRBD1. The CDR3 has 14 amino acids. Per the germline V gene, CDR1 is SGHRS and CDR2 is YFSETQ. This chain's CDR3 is CASSSQVANEKLFF. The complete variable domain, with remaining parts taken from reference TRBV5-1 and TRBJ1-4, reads KAGVTQTPRYLIKTRGQQVTLSCSPISGHRSVSWYQQTPGQGLQFLFEYFSETQRNKGNFPGRFSGRQFSNSRSEMNVSTLELGDSALYLCASSSQVANEKLFFGSGTQLSVL.

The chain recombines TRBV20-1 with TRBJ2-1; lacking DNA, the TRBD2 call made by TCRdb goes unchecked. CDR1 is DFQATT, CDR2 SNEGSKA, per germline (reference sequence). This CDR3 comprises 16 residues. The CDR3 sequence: CSARPLLGEGNNEQFF.